These 31 T cell receptor beta chains were all obtained from the same sample, sequenced in a study of cytomegalovirus exposure and HLA in healthy donors. Some clones are missing from TCRdb's copy, which holds only in-frame ones; the method was immunoSEQ multiplex PCR. Found here are roughly 65,000 clones, about 89% of them singletons; the top ten hold about 3%. Material for sequencing was PBMCs. These receptor sequences come from a man in his late teens or twenties in good health and CMV-seronegative.

This clone was seen a single time. The V and J genes are TRBV7-8 and TRBJ2-7, with D perhaps TRBD1 (6 bases). V gave up 4 bases and J gave up 2 bases, with 12 bases separating them. The CDR3 covers 14 residues. Germline V gene data show CDR1 as SGHVS and CDR2 as FQNEAQ. CDR3 sequence reads: CASSSLQGTYEQYF. CDR3 nucleotide sequence: TGTGCCAGCAGCTCCCTACAGGGTACCTACGAGCAGTACTTC.

V and J are TRBV7-2 and TRBJ2-1; D gene unclear. V lost 5 bases to trimming and J lost 8 bases, with 22 bases between them. Germline V gene lookup returns CDR1 SGHTA and CDR2 FQGNSA. The CDR3 totals 16 residues. CDR3 region: CASSTRRGERFDEQFF. In DNA, the CDR3 is TGTGCCAGCAGCACTCGACGCGGCGAAAGGTTCGATGAGCAGTTCTTC.

V usage is TRBV7-9 and J usage is TRBJ2-6, with D perhaps matching TRBD1 (6 bases). This CDR3 has 16 residues. V was clipped by 0 bases and J by 1 base, with 7 bases between them. The V gene's germline CDR1 is SEHNR and CDR2 FQNEAQ (reference sequence). The CDR3 spells CASSLAGASGANVLTF. CDR3 in DNA: TGTGCCAGCAGCTTAGCGGGGGCATCTGGGGCCAACGTCCTGACTTTC.

The gene calls are TRBV10-3 and TRBJ1-1; 8 bases are shared with TRBD1. Trimming cost V 6 bases and J 4 bases; bases outside gene matches: 4. The CDR3 length is 13 residues. The germline CDR1 and CDR2 sequences are ENHRY and SYGVKD. The CDR3 region has the DNA TGTGCCATCAGCCAGGACAGGGCCACTGAAGCTTTCTTT. Translating gives CAISQDRATEAFF.

CDR3 region: CAWTRGTGELFF. The CDR3 DNA reads TGTGCCTGGACTCGGGGTACCGGGGAGCTGTTTTTT. This chain uses TRBV30 with TRBJ2-2, with D tentatively TRBD2 (5 bases). The CDR3 runs 12 residues. The V and J ends lost 4 bases and 5 bases respectively, with 8 bases between them. CDR1 is GTSNPN and CDR2 is SVGIG in the germline V gene (reference sequence).

This clone was recorded once. The genes are TRBV6-5 and TRBJ1-2; D is undetermined. The CDR3 is made up of 14 amino acids. Trimming removed 6 bases from V and 8 bases from J, with 19 bases in between. Germline CDR1 and CDR2: MNHEY and SVGAGI. CDR3 nucleotides: TGTGCCAGCAGCCAAACCCTGACAAACCCGGGCTACACCTTC. It yields the protein CASSQTLTNPGYTF.

V and J are TRBV12-2 and TRBJ2-7; the table calls TRBD2, which could not be checked here. TRBV12-2 corresponds to a pseudogene. This CDR3 contains 15 residues. The CDR3 protein is CASRMEQGGWYEQYF. For the CDR3, the DNA is TGTGCAAGTCGGATGGAGCAGGGAGGATGGTACGAGCAGTACTTC.

This chain connects TRBV30 to TRBJ2-1; TRBD2 aligns across 8 bases. Germline assignment: CDR1 GTSNPN and CDR2 SVGIG (reference sequence). J gave up 2 bases and V 0 bases, and 9 bases lay outside the gene matches. This CDR3 region has 17 residues. CDR3 in amino acids: CAWSVGLGAGAYNEQFF. In DNA form, the CDR3 reads TGTGCCTGGAGTGTGGGGTTAGGAGCGGGAGCCTACAATGAGCAGTTCTTC.

In its sample, this clone was seen once. The V gene is TRBV13, the J gene TRBJ2-5, with a weak D call TRBD2 (6 bases). Trimming removed 5 bases at V and 6 bases at J, with 16 bases between. CDR3 length: 14 amino acids. The germline CDR1 and CDR2 sequences are PRHDT and FYEKMQ (reference sequence). The CDR3 nucleotides read TGTGCCAGCAGCCAAATCGGGAGTTCAAAGACCCAGTACTTC. This sequence encodes CASSQIGSSKTQYF.

This clone has just a few counts. This rearrangement joins TRBV30 to TRBJ1-3; 8 positions agree with TRBD1. Losses at the gene ends were 7 bases for V and 2 bases for J; bases not matched to a gene: 7. Germline V gives CDR1 GTSNPN, CDR2 SVGIG (reference sequence). The CDR3 sequence is 14 residues long. In nucleotides, the CDR3 is TGTGCCTCGTACAGGGGGAGGACTGGAAACACCATATATTTT. Amino acid sequence: CASYRGRTGNTIYF.

V and J are TRBV19 and TRBJ1-1; D is perhaps TRBD1 (6 bases). The CDR3 loop spans 15 amino acids. Looked up from germline, CDR1 is LNHDA and CDR2 is SQIVND (reference sequence). The germline V and J ends were trimmed by 6 bases and 0 bases, with 14 bases remaining between them. The CDR3 is CASRTGRGMNTEAFF. Here the CDR3 DNA reads TGTGCCAGTAGAACAGGGAGAGGGATGAACACTGAAGCTTTCTTT.

The chain has TRBV25-1 and TRBJ2-5; 10 bases fit TRBD2. Germline CDR1 MGHDK, CDR2 SYGVNS. After removal of 4 bases from V and 5 bases from J, the junction contained 10 bases not matched to a gene. CDR3 size: 16 residues. The CDR3 spells CASSGSRTSGAETQYF. DNA of the CDR3: TGTGCCAGCAGTGGCTCTCGGACTAGCGGCGCGGAGACCCAGTACTTC.

This chain links TRBV7-9 with TRBJ2-3; 10 positions agree with TRBD2. The CDR3 has 15 residues. With V trimmed by 5 bases and J by 2 bases, 4 bases remained unmatched. Per germline, CDR1 SEHNR and CDR2 FQNEAQ (reference sequence). DNA of the CDR3: TGTGCCAGCAGCCTACTAGCGGGACTCACAGATACGCAGTATTTT. Amino acid sequence: CASSLLAGLTDTQYF.

The gene calls are TRBV6-1 and TRBJ2-1; D uncertain. V was pared by 9 bases and J by 10 bases, with 10 bases between. CDR1 is MNHNS and CDR2 is SASEGT in the germline V gene. There are 10 residues in the CDR3. Here the CDR3 reads CASFQVEQFF. As DNA, the CDR3 is TGTGCCAGTTTTCAGGTGGAGCAGTTCTTC.

The rearrangement uses TRBV7-2 and TRBJ2-7; tentative D call: TRBD2 (5 bases). CDR1 and CDR2 from the germline V gene are SGHTA and FQGNSA. V was shortened by 3 bases and J by 4 bases, with 13 bases between the two germline ends. CDR3 length: 14 residues. The CDR3 is CASSFGGRGYEQYF. The CDR3 region has the DNA TGTGCCAGCAGCTTCGGCGGACGCGGGTACGAGCAGTACTTC.

The V gene is TRBV10-1, the J gene TRBJ2-3, with 13 nucleotides matching TRBD2. The ends lost 2 bases at V and 4 bases at J; junction bases unmatched: 6. The CDR3 has 17 amino acids. Germline loops: CDR1 WNHNN, CDR2 SYGVQD (reference sequence). Here the CDR3 reads CASSETSGRASPDTQYF. Here the CDR3 DNA reads TGCGCCAGCAGTGAGACTAGCGGGAGGGCCTCCCCAGATACGCAGTATTTT.

This CDR3 is CASSPTGLEETQYF. The DNA of the CDR3 is TGTGCCAGCAGCCCGACAGGGCTCGAGGAGACCCAGTACTTC. V and J are TRBV7-3 and TRBJ2-5, with 7 bases that match TRBD1. Germline CDR1 SGHTA, CDR2 FQGTGA. V shed 5 bases and J 5 bases; nucleotides not matched to a gene: 8. The length of the CDR3 is 14 residues. Drawing the rest from reference TRBV7-3 and TRBJ2-5, the complete variable domain is GAGVSQTPSNKVTEKGKYVELRCDPISGHTALYWYRQSLGQGPEFLIYFQGTGAADDSGLPNDRFFAVRPEGSVSTLKIQRTERGDSAVYLCASSPTGLEETQYFGPGTRLLVL.

The V gene is TRBV5-1, the J gene TRBJ2-7, with a weak D call TRBD1 (5 bases). CDR3 size: 14 residues. Germline CDR1 reads SGHRS; CDR2 reads YFSETQ. The V end was cut by 1 base, the J end by 0 bases, with 8 bases between. Written as DNA, the CDR3 is TGCGCCAGCAGCTTGACTGACAGCTCCTACGAGCAGTACTTC. This encodes CASSLTDSSYEQYF.

CDR3 in amino acids: CASSLEAGHRSTQYF. DNA of the CDR3: TGTGCCAGCAGCTTAGAAGCGGGACACAGGTCTACGCAGTATTTT. The chain combines TRBV7-2 with TRBJ2-3; tentatively, D is TRBD2 (7 bases). The CDR3 sequence is 15 residues long. Germline-derived CDR1 and CDR2 are SGHTA and FQGNSA. The ends were cut back, 1 base at V and 8 bases at J, with 16 bases in the middle.

This chain connects TRBV9 to TRBJ2-2; 9 bases are shared with TRBD2. V shed 0 bases, J shed 8 bases, and the junction held 5 bases outside the gene matches. The CDR3 runs 15 residues. The germline V gene encodes CDR1 SGDLS and CDR2 YYNGEE. DNA for the CDR3: TGTGCCAGCAGCGTAGTCGGCGGGAGGGTAGGGGAGCTGTTTTTT. Its translation: CASSVVGGRVGELFF.

This chain uses TRBV29-1 with TRBJ2-5; TRBD1 is a possible D gene (6 bases). The V end lost 7 bases, the J end lost 2 bases, and 8 bases lay between the germline ends. This CDR3 region has 11 residues. Germline CDR1 SQVTM, CDR2 ANQGSEA. The CDR3 sequence is CSGTEQETQYF. The CDR3 bases are TGCAGCGGGACAGAGCAAGAGACCCAGTACTTC.

V is TRBV7-9 and J is TRBJ1-2, with D possibly matching TRBD1 (6 bases). Trimming stripped 1 base from V and 4 bases from J, with 22 bases between. This CDR3 has 18 residues. Germline CDR1 SEHNR, CDR2 FQNEAQ (reference sequence). CDR3 amino acids: CASSLVRRPGHPLYGYTF. The CDR3 DNA sequence: TGTGCCAGCAGCTTAGTTAGACGGCCGGGACACCCGCTCTATGGCTACACCTTC.

This clone appeared a few times. The rearrangement joins TRBV6-5 to TRBJ2-7; D not certain. Trimming removed 6 bases at V and 2 bases at J, with 11 bases between. The CDR3 extends over 13 amino acids. Germline CDR1 and CDR2: MNHEY and SVGAGI. CDR3 sequence reads: CASRHTDTYEQYF. Written as DNA, the CDR3 is TGTGCCAGCAGGCATACAGACACCTACGAGCAGTACTTC.

This clone was seen once. This rearrangement joins TRBV21-1 to TRBJ2-5; TRBD2 reflects the table's D call only, with no check against the DNA. TRBV21-1 is classified as a pseudogene. The CDR3 is 12 residues long. The CDR3 DNA sequence: TGTGCCAGCCGAACGGCGATCGGACTTCCGTACTTC. Its protein is CASRTAIGLPYF.

The chain links TRBV2 to TRBJ2-7; D is ambiguous. With 10 bases removed from V and 3 bases from J, the gap between germline ends came to 7 bases. Per the germline V gene, CDR1 is SNHLY and CDR2 is FYNNEI. There are 10 residues in the CDR3. The CDR3 DNA is TGTGCCATACTTCACTACGAGCAGTACTTC. As protein: CAILHYEQYF. Full variable domain (rest looked up from reference TRBV2 and TRBJ2-7): EPEVTQTPSHQVTQMGQEVILRCVPISNHLYFYWYRQILGQKVEFLVSFYNNEISEKSEIFDDQFSVERPDGSNFTLKIRSTKLEDSAMYFCAILHYEQYFGPGTRLTVT.

This sequence joins TRBV27 and TRBJ2-7; 8 bases map to TRBD2. V shed 2 bases and J 4 bases; nucleotides not matched to a gene: 13. CDR1 and CDR2 (germline): MNHEY, SMNVEV (reference sequence). The CDR3 covers 17 residues. The CDR3 here is CASSLISRREVSYEQYF. The DNA for the CDR3 is TGTGCCAGCAGTTTAATCTCTAGGCGGGAGGTCTCTTACGAGCAGTACTTC.

The chain recombines TRBV7-2 with TRBJ2-7; 8 bases line up with TRBD2. After removal of 2 bases from V and 0 bases from J, the junction contained 3 bases not matched to a gene. The CDR3 totals 15 residues. The V gene's germline CDR1 is SGHTA and CDR2 FQGNSA. The CDR3 loop is CASSLFGTSSYEQYF. The CDR3 bases are TGTGCCAGCAGCTTATTCGGGACTAGCTCCTACGAGCAGTACTTC. The full variable domain, in which reference TRBV7-2 and TRBJ2-7 provide the parts outside the CDR3, is GAGVSQSPSNKVTEKGKDVELRCDPISGHTALYWYRQSLGQGLEFLIYFQGNSAPDKSGLPSDRFSAERTGGSVSTLTIQRTQQEDSAVYLCASSLFGTSSYEQYFGPGTRLTVT.

This chain connects TRBV11-2 to TRBJ1-1, with D maybe TRBD1 (5 bases). Per germline, CDR1 SGHAT and CDR2 FQNNGV. The CDR3 loop spans 14 amino acids. V lost 2 bases, J lost 1 base, and 8 bases lay in between. The CDR3 region has the DNA TGTGCCAGCAGCTTACAACAGGAGAACACTGAAGCTTTCTTT. Amino acids: CASSLQQENTEAFF.

CDR3 sequence: CASSPRGGEDYGYTF. The CDR3 DNA reads as TGTGCCAGCAGCCCCAGGGGAGGGGAAGACTATGGCTACACCTTC. The V call is TRBV7-9, the J call TRBJ1-2, with D possibly TRBD1 on 6 matching bases. CDR3 length: 15 amino acids. Trimming pared 5 bases from V and 3 bases from J, leaving 16 bases between. Germline V gene sequence: CDR1 SEHNR, CDR2 FQNEAQ (reference sequence).

The genes are TRBV18 and TRBJ1-2; no clear D. Germline V gene sequence: CDR1 KGHSH, CDR2 LQKENI. There are 14 residues in the CDR3. Between the trimmed V and J ends, which lost 2 bases and 7 bases, there was a span of 14 bases. The CDR3 loop reads CASSPGNTIGGYTF. The DNA for the CDR3 is TGTGCCAGCTCACCAGGAAATACTATAGGTGGCTACACCTTC.

The gene calls are TRBV6-5 and TRBJ1-2, with 7 bases that match TRBD1. Germline CDR1 and CDR2: MNHEY and SVGAGI. V trimming: 6 bases; J trimming: 2 bases; junction bases outside the gene matches: 9. The CDR3 runs to 15 residues. The CDR3 sequence: CASRALTGPNYGYTF. The CDR3 DNA sequence: TGTGCCAGCAGGGCGCTGACAGGGCCCAACTATGGCTACACCTTC.